This TCR beta chain stems from a study of shared clonotypes between healthy human individuals. The table came from immunoSEQ multiplex PCR; TCRdb's copy has only in-frame clones and leaves some out. The sample holds about 2 million clones; roughly 94% are singletons and the top ten take roughly 0.13%. Points from the study as a whole: Relative to clonotypes present in all four donors, those not shared had lower generation probabilities. It was observed that approximately 5% of naive CD4 clonotypes were shared across a few donors.

Regarding this clone: The antigen remains undetermined. This same CDR3 is encoded by further DNA sequences in the sample.

The source of this sequence is a man aged 18 to 30 in good health. The sample taken for sequencing was naive CD4+ T cells sorted from blood. The subset denotes: CD45RA+ positively selected.

The CDR3 DNA is TGCAGTGCCGGGGGGAGCACTGAAGCTTTCTTT. Protein: CSAGGSTEAFF. The V call is TRBV20-1, the J call TRBJ1-1, with a weak D call TRBD1 (5 bases). The CDR3 totals 11 residues. Germline CDR1 reads DFQATT; CDR2 reads SNEGSKA (reference sequence). The V and J ends lost 6 bases and 4 bases respectively, with 9 bases between them.